One and the same sample provided the 27 T cell receptor beta chains below, sequenced in a study of cytomegalovirus exposure and HLA in healthy donors. Researchers ran the PCR with 60 Vbeta and 13 Jbeta primers. Generated by immunoSEQ multiplex PCR, the TCRdb table keeps only in-frame clones and is missing some. The data contain roughly 150,000 clones, roughly 85% of them singletons. The sequenced sample consisted of PBMCs. These receptors came from a young man in good health and CMV-seropositive.

The V call is TRBV21-1, the J call TRBJ2-7; the table's D call of TRBD2 was not tested on the DNA. TRBV21-1 is a pseudogene locus. The CDR3 contains 13 residues. CDR3 residues: CASSKDGEYEQYF. For the CDR3, the DNA is TGTGCCAGCAGCAAAGATGGGGAGTACGAGCAGTACTTC.

The gene calls are TRBV4-1 and TRBJ2-5; 8 nucleotides align to TRBD1. Germline trimming cut 0 bases from V and 5 bases from J; bases unmatched to any gene: 8. Germline assignment: CDR1 MGHRA and CDR2 YSYEKL. The CDR3 has 16 amino acids. The CDR3 nucleotides are TGCGCCAGCAGCCAAGATTTGACAGGGGAAGTGGAGACCCAGTACTTC. Translating it yields CASSQDLTGEVETQYF.

V gene TRBV4-3 combines with J gene TRBJ2-3; no definite D call. This CDR3 has 13 residues. Germline lookup yields CDR1 LGHNA and CDR2 YSLEER. Between the trimmed V and J ends, which lost 5 bases and 4 bases, there was a span of 10 bases. This chain's CDR3 is CASSETLADTQYF. The CDR3, as DNA: TGCGCCAGCAGCGAGACCCTAGCAGATACGCAGTATTTT.

The chain is built from TRBV5-6 and TRBJ1-2; no clear D gene. Deletions cut 1 base from V and 4 bases from J, with 8 bases between. The CDR3 covers 13 residues. Germline CDR1 and CDR2: SGHDT and YYEEEE. The CDR3 loop is CASSLNSLYGYTF. DNA for the CDR3: TGTGCCAGCAGCTTGAACAGCCTCTATGGCTACACCTTC.

Here the CDR3 reads CASSFSGDEAFF. The CDR3 bases are TGTGCCAGCAGCTTTTCAGGGGATGAAGCTTTCTTT. This rearrangement joins TRBV5-4 to TRBJ1-1; D might be TRBD1 (6 bases). Germline values: CDR1 SGHNT, CDR2 YYREEE (reference sequence). The CDR3 has 12 residues. Trimming removed 2 bases from V and 7 bases from J, with 9 bases in between.

The J gene is TRBJ2-1, the V gene TRBV5-4; D is possibly TRBD2 (5 bases). Germline-derived CDR1 and CDR2 are SGHNT and YYREEE (reference sequence). The CDR3 length is 15 residues. V gave up 4 bases and J gave up 3 bases, with 14 bases separating them. The DNA for the CDR3 is TGTGCCAGCAGCGCGTACAGCGGATTCTACAATGAGCAGTTCTTC. Its protein product is CASSAYSGFYNEQFF. The full variable domain, in which reference TRBV5-4 and TRBJ2-1 provide the parts outside the CDR3, is ETGVTQSPTHLIKTRGQQVTLRCSSQSGHNTVSWYQQALGQGPQFIFQYYREEENGRGNFPPRFSGLQFPNYSSELNVNALELDDSALYLCASSAYSGFYNEQFFGPGTRLTVL.

The chain has TRBV10-3 and TRBJ1-4; D is undetermined. The CDR3 length is 13 residues. Per the germline V gene, CDR1 is ENHRY and CDR2 is SYGVKD. V dropped 3 bases and J dropped 3 bases, with 5 bases sitting between them. CDR3 sequence (DNA): TGTGCCATCAGTGACGGTTCTAATGAAAAACTGTTTTTT. Translating it yields CAISDGSNEKLFF.

The CDR3 reads CASSLGAGRAFF. The CDR3 nucleotides read TGTGCCAGCAGCTTGGGTGCAGGCCGGGCTTTCTTT. The chain carries TRBV5-6 and TRBJ1-1, with D unresolved. Germline V lookup: CDR1 SGHDT, CDR2 YYEEEE. The V end lost 0 bases, the J end lost 11 bases, and 11 bases lay between the germline ends. This CDR3 comprises 12 residues.

V and J are TRBV11-2 and TRBJ1-2; D ambiguous. CDR1 is SGHAT and CDR2 is FQNNGV in the germline V gene. The CDR3 runs to 15 residues. V was cut by 0 bases and J by 4 bases, with 12 bases left in between. CDR3 loop: CASSLDSNSPYGYTF. The CDR3 DNA is TGTGCCAGCAGCTTAGATTCGAACAGCCCCTATGGCTACACCTTC.

This clone came up a few times. The J gene is TRBJ2-3, the V gene TRBV4-3, with 12 bases fitting TRBD2. CDR1 and CDR2 (germline): LGHNA, YSLEER. The CDR3 loop spans 17 amino acids. Germline trimming cut 3 bases from V and 1 base from J; bases unmatched to any gene: 5. The CDR3, as DNA: TGCGCCAGCAGCCACCGACTAGCGGGAGAGGGCACAGATACGCAGTATTTT. It yields the protein CASSHRLAGEGTDTQYF.

CDR3 loop: CSVEEARDYTEAFF. The CDR3 nucleotides read TGCAGCGTTGAAGAGGCCCGGGACTACACTGAAGCTTTCTTT. The chain uses TRBV29-1 and TRBJ1-1; possible D gene TRBD1, 5 bases. There are 14 residues in the CDR3. The V and J ends lost 0 bases and 3 bases respectively, with 11 bases between them. Germline V CDR1 and CDR2: SQVTM, ANQGSEA.

The genes are TRBV11-2 and TRBJ2-7, with a tentative D call TRBD2 (5 bases). The CDR3 extends over 14 amino acids. Trimming stripped 4 bases from V and 1 base from J, with 11 bases between. Germline V gene lookup returns CDR1 SGHAT and CDR2 FQNNGV. CDR3 in DNA: TGTGCCAGCAGCTCGGGTCGGGGTTCCTACGAGCAGTACTTC. It translates to CASSSGRGSYEQYF.

V is TRBV5-1 and J is TRBJ2-3; the D is unclear. Trimming shortened V by 0 bases and J by 1 base, and 6 bases separated the two germline ends. The CDR3 spans 14 residues. Per the germline V gene, CDR1 is SGHRS and CDR2 is YFSETQ. CDR3 sequence (DNA): TGCGCCAGCAGCTTGGTTCGGGGCACAGATACGCAGTATTTT. Translation: CASSLVRGTDTQYF.

The V and J genes are TRBV15 and TRBJ2-2; TRBD1 matches at 7 bases. Germline CDR1 LNHNV, CDR2 YYDKDF (reference sequence). The CDR3 length is 16 residues. V lost 2 bases, J lost 6 bases, and 9 bases stayed unmatched. Here the CDR3 DNA reads TGTGCCACCAGCAGACCCGAGGGGGCAAGGGCCGGGGAGCTGTTTTTT. As protein: CATSRPEGARAGELFF.

This sequence joins TRBV11-2 and TRBJ2-7, with 12 bases matching TRBD2. Germline values: CDR1 SGHAT, CDR2 FQNNGV. The CDR3 has 15 amino acids. Trimming took 5 bases from V and 4 from J; bases not matched to a gene: 6. CDR3 region: CASSNRLAGVYEQYF. In nucleotides, the CDR3 is TGTGCCAGCAGCAACAGACTAGCGGGAGTGTACGAGCAGTACTTC.

The chain carries TRBV28 and TRBJ2-2; D perhaps matches TRBD2 (5 bases). Trimming took 4 bases from V and 5 from J, leaving 14 bases between them. The germline CDR1 and CDR2 sequences are MDHEN and SYDVKM. The CDR3 runs 15 residues. The CDR3 DNA sequence: TGTGCCAGCAGTTACTCCCGAGGGTGGACCGGGGAGCTGTTTTTT. It codes for CASSYSRGWTGELFF. Together with reference TRBV28 and TRBJ2-2, the CDR3 gives the full variable domain: DVKVTQSSRYLVKRTGEKVFLECVQDMDHENMFWYRQDPGLGLRLIYFSYDVKMKEKGDIPEGYSVSREKKERFSLILESASTNQTSMYLCASSYSRGWTGELFFGEGSRLTVL.

This chain uses TRBV14 with TRBJ2-3; no reliable D call. Trimming removed 2 bases at V and 2 bases at J, with 5 bases between. CDR3 size: 13 residues. Germline V gives CDR1 SGHDN, CDR2 FVKESK. CDR3: CASSQPFTDTQYF. CDR3 DNA: TGTGCCAGCAGCCAACCCTTCACAGATACGCAGTATTTT.

The chain employs TRBV10-3 and TRBJ1-1; TRBD1 agrees at 8 bases. V lost 8 bases to trimming and J lost 6 bases; unmatched junction nucleotides: 8. This CDR3 has 13 amino acids. Germline V lookup: CDR1 ENHRY, CDR2 SYGVKD. CDR3 DNA: TGTGCCATCGCTGGGACAGGCGGTTCTGAAGCTTTCTTT. Translation gives CAIAGTGGSEAFF.

This clone has only a few counts. The rearrangement joins TRBV18 to TRBJ2-1, with unresolved D. The CDR3 runs 16 residues. Germline V gene lookup returns CDR1 KGHSH and CDR2 LQKENI. Trimming removed 2 bases at V and 5 bases at J, with 16 bases between. This CDR3 is CASSPNRMARHNEQFF. DNA of the CDR3: TGTGCCAGCTCACCAAATAGAATGGCTAGACACAATGAGCAGTTCTTC.

The chain recombines TRBV27 with TRBJ2-2; D is unclear. Germline V gene sequence: CDR1 MNHEY, CDR2 SMNVEV (reference sequence). The V end lost 4 bases, the J end lost 2 bases, and 8 bases lay between the germline ends. The CDR3 has 14 amino acids. CDR3 bases: TGTGCCAGCAGTTCGTACAGTAACACCGGGGAGCTGTTTTTT. Protein product: CASSSYSNTGELFF.

This chain uses TRBV7-3 with TRBJ2-5; 9 nucleotides line up with TRBD1. This CDR3 region has 15 residues. Germline trimming cut 5 bases from V and 5 bases from J; bases unmatched to any gene: 9. Germline V gives CDR1 SGHTA, CDR2 FQGTGA. The DNA of the CDR3 is TGTGCCAGCAGCCCGGGACAGGGAATCCCGGAGACCCAGTACTTC. It yields the protein CASSPGQGIPETQYF.

The chain recombines TRBV27 with TRBJ1-2; D remains ambiguous. CDR1 is MNHEY, CDR2 SMNVEV, per germline (reference sequence). V was pared by 7 bases and J by 8 bases, with 23 bases between. This CDR3 spans 15 amino acids. The CDR3: CASKETGPTSEGYTF. The CDR3 DNA reads as TGTGCCAGCAAGGAGACGGGCCCGACTAGTGAAGGCTACACCTTC.

The chain is built from TRBV18 and TRBJ1-1; 7 bases agree with TRBD1. Germline CDR1 is KGHSH and CDR2 is LQKENI. Losses at the gene ends were 0 bases for V and 6 bases for J; bases not matched to a gene: 10. The CDR3 extends over 16 amino acids. CDR3 bases: TGTGCCAGCTCACCACCGCTCAAAGACAGGGTCGCTGAAGCTTTCTTT. It yields the protein CASSPPLKDRVAEAFF.

The J gene is TRBJ1-4, the V gene TRBV15, with 7 bases lining up with TRBD1. Germline CDR1 and CDR2: LNHNV and YYDKDF (reference sequence). The CDR3 has 15 residues. With 0 bases clipped from V and 5 bases from J, the junction kept 3 bases outside the gene matches. As DNA, the CDR3 is TGTGCCACCAGCAGAGAAATGACAGGGAATGAAAAACTGTTTTTT. Amino acid sequence: CATSREMTGNEKLFF.

The rearrangement links TRBV5-4 to TRBJ2-2; TRBD1 might be the D (7 bases). Germline CDR1 SGHNT, CDR2 YYREEE (reference sequence). V shed 6 bases and J shed 5 bases, with 23 bases lying between them. The CDR3 is 17 amino acids. The CDR3 DNA sequence: TGTGCCAGCACCGCTCACGGGGGCGACAGGGTAACCGGGGAGCTGTTTTTT. Translation: CASTAHGGDRVTGELFF. The full variable domain, with the rest looked up from reference TRBV5-4 and TRBJ2-2, is ETGVTQSPTHLIKTRGQQVTLRCSSQSGHNTVSWYQQALGQGPQFIFQYYREEENGRGNFPPRFSGLQFPNYSSELNVNALELDDSALYLCASTAHGGDRVTGELFFGEGSRLTVL.

The V gene is TRBV19, the J gene TRBJ2-7; TRBD1 matches 9 bases. Per germline, CDR1 LNHDA and CDR2 SQIVND (reference sequence). Trimming took 8 bases from V and 2 from J; bases not matched to a gene: 7. The CDR3 loop spans 14 amino acids. CDR3 loop: CASGRQGGAYEQYF. CDR3 bases: TGTGCCAGTGGCAGACAGGGGGGCGCCTACGAGCAGTACTTC.

The V gene is TRBV19, the J gene TRBJ1-1; a possible D gene is TRBD1 (5 bases). This CDR3 is built from 12 residues. V was trimmed by 6 bases and J by 5 bases, leaving 10 bases between them. In germline, CDR1 is LNHDA, CDR2 SQIVND (reference sequence). CDR3 DNA: TGTGCCAGTAGGATTGGGGGGACTGAAGCTTTCTTT. It codes for CASRIGGTEAFF.